The 10 T cell receptor beta chains reported below all come from one sample, sequenced in a study of T cell repertoires in cytomegalovirus infection. TCRdb analysed the reads with MiXCR anew, one entry per CDR3 protein. This sample yields hundreds of thousands of distinct CDR3 sequences, of which under 55% are seen a single time; around 44% belongs to the top ten. These receptors lack a known antigen. This specimen consisted of cultured PBMCs, obtained from culture after CMV antigen stimulation. The receptor set was obtained from a human donor in good health (CMV status not recorded). Some clones in this sample may be carry-over from other donors' samples.

The chain carries TRBV5-4 and TRBJ1-1; D remains ambiguous. The CDR3 is 14 amino acids. The germline V gene encodes CDR1 SGHNT and CDR2 YYREEE (reference sequence). Trimming cost V 6 bases and J 5 bases, with 17 bases left between them. CDR3 sequence: CASTRVSADTEAFF. The DNA of the CDR3 is TGTGCCAGCACCCGCGTGTCGGCGGATACTGAAGCTTTCTTT.

The V gene is TRBV20-1, the J gene TRBJ1-5; weak D call: TRBD1 (6 bases). CDR1 and CDR2 (germline): DFQATT, SNEGSKA (reference sequence). Trimming shortened V by 5 bases and J by 2 bases, and 22 bases separated the two germline ends. CDR3 length: 17 residues. This chain's CDR3 is CSAGGDTAQQGNQPQHF. DNA of the CDR3: TGCAGTGCTGGTGGGGACACCGCCCAGCAGGGCAATCAGCCCCAGCATTTT.

The rearrangement links TRBV6-5 to TRBJ2-3; D unclear. The germline V gene has CDR1 MNHEY and CDR2 SVGAGI. V lost 5 bases, J lost 1 base, and 13 bases lay in between. This CDR3 comprises 15 residues. The CDR3 DNA reads as TGTGCCAGCAGTCGGACCACCAGAGGCACAGATACGCAGTATTTT. Protein sequence: CASSRTTRGTDTQYF.

The chain links TRBV6-8 to TRBJ1-5; D may be TRBD1 (6 bases). The CDR3 consists of 12 residues. Germline V gives CDR1 MNHGY, CDR2 SAAAGT. Trimming pared 6 bases from V and 7 bases from J, leaving 10 bases between. The DNA for the CDR3 is TGTGCCAGCAGCTCCGGGGGCCAGCCCCAGCATTTT. Its protein is CASSSGGQPQHF.

The chain uses TRBV10-2 and TRBJ2-1; 10 bases are a match to TRBD2. Unmatched junction bases numbered 12, after V lost 8 bases and J lost 8 bases. The CDR3 loop spans 15 amino acids. Per germline, CDR1 WSHSY and CDR2 SAAADI. The CDR3 sequence: CASRTLAGVVDEQFF. The CDR3 nucleotides are TGCGCCAGCCGAACTCTAGCGGGAGTAGTCGATGAGCAGTTCTTC.

This chain links TRBV23-1 with TRBJ1-5; 9 positions match TRBD1. TRBV23-1 is filed as an ORF, its function uncertain. Unmatched junction bases numbered 9, after V lost 4 bases and J lost 5 bases. There are 16 residues in the CDR3. In nucleotides, the CDR3 is TGCGCCAGCAGTCTGGGGGACAGGGACGGTTATCAGCCCCAGCATTTT. Amino acids: CASSLGDRDGYQPQHF.

This clonotype was observed a handful of times. V usage is TRBV5-1 and J usage is TRBJ1-1; TRBD1 might be the D (6 bases). Trimming left V 4 bases short and J 2 bases short, with 15 bases between. CDR3 length equals 15 residues. Germline CDR1 reads SGHRS; CDR2 reads YFSETQ. The CDR3 DNA reads TGCGCCAGCAGCCCCGATACAGGGAGAAACACTGAAGCTTTCTTT. This translates into CASSPDTGRNTEAFF.

The chain employs TRBV7-2 and TRBJ2-3; TRBD1 is a possible D gene (6 bases). The CDR3 runs 14 residues. Germline CDR1 and CDR2: SGHTA and FQGNSA. V was trimmed by 4 bases and J by 3 bases, leaving 11 bases between them. The CDR3 loop reads CASSSQGQTDTQYF. The CDR3 bases are TGTGCCAGCAGCTCCCAGGGACAAACAGATACGCAGTATTTT.

This clonotype was seen only a few times. The chain joins TRBV9 to TRBJ2-1, with TRBD2 as a possible D gene (5 bases). The CDR3 totals 12 residues. The germline CDR1 and CDR2 sequences are SGDLS and YYNGEE. The ends were cut back, 3 bases at V and 8 bases at J, with 9 bases in the middle. The CDR3 loop reads CASSDLADEQFF. Here the CDR3 DNA reads TGTGCCAGCAGCGACCTAGCTGATGAGCAGTTCTTC. Full variable domain (missing parts from reference TRBV9 and TRBJ2-1): DSGVTQTPKHLITATGQRVTLRCSPRSGDLSVYWYQQSLDQGLQFLIQYYNGEERAKGNILERFSAQQFPDLHSELNLSSLELGDSALYFCASSDLADEQFFGPGTRLTVL.

This clonotype showed up just a few times. The chain uses TRBV7-8 and TRBJ2-5, with TRBD1 identical over 7 bases. V shed 4 bases and J 0 bases; nucleotides not matched to a gene: 8. CDR1 and CDR2 from the germline V gene are SGHVS and FQNEAQ. The CDR3 contains 16 residues. Written as DNA, the CDR3 is TGTGCCAGCAGCTCCGACAGGGCCCTGTACCAAGAGACCCAGTACTTC. It codes for CASSSDRALYQETQYF.